The T cell receptor (beta chain) described here comes from a study of blood T cell repertoires in COVID-19 (dated by TCRdb to the early 2020s). For the wider study: Samples from collaborators originated in the United States, Italy and Spain and spanned both the acute and convalescent phases of COVID-19. The prospective study material was composed of cDNA or gDNA derived from T cells, B-cell-depleted T cells, or PBMCs. Deeply sampled blood TCRbeta repertoires from subjects exposed to, actively infected with, or recovered from COVID-19 were included in the dataset. A freely available public database, intended as a resource for researchers studying the immune response to SARS-CoV-2, is where the repertoires were released. The samples were drawn from two sources: the first 160 participants of the ongoing ImmuneRACE study, and 950 to 1,500 subjects contributed by 6 global collaborators. A de-identified subject ID, COVID-19 status, age in years and sex were almost always included in the sample metadata. Where available, HLA class I and class II types were obtained from metadata supplied by the sample provider rather than from assay-based typing.

With regard to this clone: This receptor's antigen is unknown. The sample holds no much larger clone one base away, and base qualities are not on file.

The immunoSEQ Assay, a bias-controlled multiplex PCR, was used to amplify TCRbeta CDR3 regions from genomic DNA. In the authors' own workflow: Nucleated cell counts per sample were estimated from amplification of reference gene primers within the assay. Sequence reads were collapsed and filtered to measure the absolute abundance of every unique TCRbeta CDR3 rearrangement. For each sample, productive Simpson clonality was calculated by taking the square root of Simpson's diversity index across productive rearrangements. Entries here come from immuneACCESS through TCRdb and include only in-frame sequences with V and J called. Some clones fail to appear in such tables; in the studies checked, an unresolved V gene covers under half of the shortfall, and the cause of the remainder is unknown. V and J calls and clone size are given by that table; D and trimming were obtained from the DNA. The sample table contains 95,000 to 150,000 clones; only one count was recorded for roughly 77% of them. Around 16% of the sample is taken by the ten largest.

The full study reports these points: The amount of clinical and demographic metadata varied by source and participant and was provided uncurated.

Collaborating institutions collected whole blood in K2EDTA tubes following their own protocols. For TCRbeta analysis, collaborators shipped samples as frozen whole blood, isolated PBMCs, or DNA extracted from either of those sample types. The germline V gene (reference sequence) specifies LGHDT as CDR1 and YNNKEL as CDR2. A distance of 8 bases separates the germline ends of V and J, which lose 7 bases and 5 bases respectively. From the cysteine through the phenylalanine, the CDR3 covers 12 amino acids. Of the read, only the CDR3 DNA is kept; its 36 bases are in frame from base 1. The chain joins TRBV3-1 (or the pseudogene TRBV3-2) to TRBJ2-2, with TRBD1 as a weak D call on 6 bases. Sequencing was carried out using peripheral blood. The TCR was taken from a man aged 55 to 70 with active or convalescent COVID-19. The DNA sequence reads TGTGCCAGCAAGGGGGTAACCGGGGAGCTGTTTTTT. This gives the protein CASKGVTGELFF.